The entry that follows covers one TCR beta chain sequence. The antigen remains undetermined. This sample was taken from a study of T cell responses to AZD1222 COVID-19 vaccine. Generated by immunoSEQ multiplex PCR, the TCRdb table keeps only in-frame clones and is missing some. The top ten clones hold 11% of a sample with fewer than 90,000 clones, around nine tenths of them seen once. Points from the study as a whole: With dominance at 160-218 and 743-854, vaccine-associated CD4 TCRs spanned spike. Rises in breadth and depth of Spike-specific TCRs came after two AZD1222 doses. The donors showed a predominance of white British ancestry and of females, with possible underestimation of clonal diversity.

Doses given second, at about 4 or about 12 weeks, were pooled. Unmatched junction bases numbered 21, after V lost 1 base and J lost 4 bases. From germline, CDR1 is LNHNV and CDR2 YYDKDF (reference sequence). The CDR3 covers 22 residues. The origin of this receptor is an adult who received the AZD1222 COVID-19 vaccine. The chain recombines TRBV15 with TRBJ2-7, with TRBD2 matching over 14 bases. Sequenced material: peripheral blood, taken 28 days after the second AZD1222 dose. CDR3 DNA sequence: TGTGCCACCAGCAGAGGCTGGGGGGGGGACAGGGGGACTAGCGGGAGAGTTTACGAGCAGTACTTC. Its translation: CATSRGWGGDRGTSGRVYEQYF.